The 8 T cell receptor beta chains below come from one sample, sequenced in a study of cytotoxic CD8 clonotypes in ibrutinib-treated CLL. Assay: immunoSEQ multiplex PCR; the TCRdb copy retains only in-frame clones and omits some. This sample carries about 45,000 clones, about 65% of them seen once, and the ten largest clones take 20% to 25%. Sequenced material: PBMCs, taken after 24 months of ibrutinib treatment. Source of these receptors: a human donor with chronic lymphocytic leukemia.

This clone turned up a few times. The J gene is TRBJ2-7, the V gene TRBV5-6; the D is unclear. The germline V and J ends were trimmed by 1 base and 0 bases, with 5 bases remaining between them. Germline values: CDR1 SGHDT, CDR2 YYEEEE. The CDR3 has 13 amino acids. The CDR3 loop is CASSLRSSYEQYF. The DNA for the CDR3 is TGTGCCAGCAGCTTGAGAAGCTCCTACGAGCAGTACTTC.

The chain carries TRBV7-2 and TRBJ2-7, with D perhaps assigned TRBD1 or TRBD2 (7 bases each). V gave up 4 bases and J gave up 2 bases, with 18 bases separating them. This CDR3 has 16 amino acids. Germline V lookup: CDR1 SGHTA, CDR2 FQGNSA. The CDR3 DNA follows: TGTGCCAGCAGCTCGGCCGGGACAGCGGGAACCTACGAGCAGTACTTC. Translated, it gives CASSSAGTAGTYEQYF.

V gene TRBV5-6 combines with J gene TRBJ2-3; 8 bases match TRBD2. V was clipped by 0 bases and J by 0 bases; unmatched bases: 6. The CDR3 is 17 amino acids. Germline V lookup: CDR1 SGHDT, CDR2 YYEEEE. The CDR3 DNA is TGTGCCAGCAGCTTGGTCCGGACTAGCTATAGCACAGATACGCAGTATTTT. Encoded protein: CASSLVRTSYSTDTQYF.

This clone was picked up many times. The chain uses TRBV7-2 and TRBJ1-5; 7 nucleotides line up with TRBD1. After removal of 5 bases from V and 6 bases from J, the junction contained 13 bases not matched to a gene. Germline CDR1 is SGHTA and CDR2 is FQGNSA. The CDR3 consists of 16 residues. The CDR3 loop reads CASSPRPAGGSQPQHF. CDR3 sequence (DNA): TGTGCCAGCAGCCCCCGCCCGGCAGGGGGATCTCAGCCCCAGCATTTT.

The V call is TRBV15, the J call TRBJ1-2, with D tentatively TRBD1 (6 bases). With 1 base removed from V and 2 bases from J, the gap between germline ends came to 14 bases. Germline V gives CDR1 LNHNV, CDR2 YYDKDF (reference sequence). The CDR3 has 16 residues. The CDR3 loop reads CATSRGDRRQNYGYTF. CDR3 bases: TGTGCCACCAGCAGAGGCGACAGGCGGCAGAACTATGGCTACACCTTC. The complete variable domain, with remaining parts taken from reference TRBV15 and TRBJ1-2, reads DAMVIQNPRYQVTQFGKPVTLSCSQTLNHNVMYWYQQKSSQAPKLLFHYYDKDFNNEADTPDNFQSRRPNTSFCFLDIRSPGLGDTAMYLCATSRGDRRQNYGYTFGSGTRLTVV.

This sequence joins TRBV6-5 and TRBJ1-5; 8 positions match TRBD1. The CDR3 has 13 residues. V shed 6 bases and J 4 bases; nucleotides not matched to a gene: 2. Germline CDR1 is MNHEY and CDR2 is SVGAGI. The DNA for the CDR3 is TGTGCCAGCAGACGGACAGGGAATCAGCCCCAGCATTTT. Its protein product is CASRRTGNQPQHF.

This clone occurred a few times. This sequence joins TRBV30 and TRBJ2-7, with 10 bases identical to TRBD2. Losses at the gene ends were 3 bases for V and 4 bases for J; bases not matched to a gene: 6. The V gene's germline CDR1 is GTSNPN and CDR2 SVGIG (reference sequence). The CDR3 sequence is 14 residues long. CDR3 nucleotides: TGTGCCTGGAGGGCTGGGACTAGCGCGTACGAGCAGTACTTC. Translation gives CAWRAGTSAYEQYF.

The CDR3 DNA reads as TGTGCCAGCAGCTTATCGGTGGGGCCAAAAGAAGCTTTCTTT. It yields the protein CASSLSVGPKEAFF. The genes are TRBV11-2 and TRBJ1-1, with D possibly TRBD1 on 5 matching bases. The CDR3 totals 14 residues. Per germline, CDR1 SGHAT and CDR2 FQNNGV. Deletions cut 2 bases from V and 8 bases from J, with 15 bases between. The full variable domain, its missing parts supplied by reference TRBV11-2 and TRBJ1-1, is EAGVAQSPRYKIIEKRQSVAFWCNPISGHATLYWYQQILGQGPKLLIQFQNNGVVDDSQLPKDRFSAERLKGVDSTLKIQPAKLEDSAVYLCASSLSVGPKEAFFGQGTRLTVV.